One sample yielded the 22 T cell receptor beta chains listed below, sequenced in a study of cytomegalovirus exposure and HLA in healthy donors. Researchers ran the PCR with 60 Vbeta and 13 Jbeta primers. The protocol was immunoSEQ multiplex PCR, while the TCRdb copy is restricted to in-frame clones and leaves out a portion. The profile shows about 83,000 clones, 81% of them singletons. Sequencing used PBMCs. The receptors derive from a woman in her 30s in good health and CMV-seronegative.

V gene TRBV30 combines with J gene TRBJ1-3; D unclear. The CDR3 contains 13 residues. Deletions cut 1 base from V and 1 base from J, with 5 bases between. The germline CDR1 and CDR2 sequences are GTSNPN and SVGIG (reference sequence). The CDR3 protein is CAWSAGSGNTIYF. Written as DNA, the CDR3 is TGTGCCTGGAGTGCCGGGTCTGGAAACACCATATATTTT.

CDR3 loop: CASSLDFNTQYF. CDR3 nucleotides: TGCGCCAGCAGCTTGGATTTTAATACGCAGTATTTT. J is TRBJ2-3 and V is TRBV5-1; D is uncertain. The V and J ends lost 0 bases and 7 bases respectively, with 6 bases between them. This CDR3 is 12 amino acids long. The germline V gene encodes CDR1 SGHRS and CDR2 YFSETQ.

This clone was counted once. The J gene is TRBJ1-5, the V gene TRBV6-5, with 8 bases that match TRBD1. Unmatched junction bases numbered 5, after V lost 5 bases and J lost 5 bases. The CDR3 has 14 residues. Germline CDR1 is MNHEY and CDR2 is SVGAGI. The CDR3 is CASSDTGGDQPQHF. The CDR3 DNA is TGTGCCAGCAGTGACACAGGGGGTGATCAGCCCCAGCATTTT.

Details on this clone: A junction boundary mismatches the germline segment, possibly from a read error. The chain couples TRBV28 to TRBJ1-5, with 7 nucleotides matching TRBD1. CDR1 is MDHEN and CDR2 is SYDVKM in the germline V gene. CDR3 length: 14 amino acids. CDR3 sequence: CAGSRNPTGQPQHF. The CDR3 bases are TGTGCCGGCAGTCGGAACCCGACAGGGCAGCCCCAGCATTTT.

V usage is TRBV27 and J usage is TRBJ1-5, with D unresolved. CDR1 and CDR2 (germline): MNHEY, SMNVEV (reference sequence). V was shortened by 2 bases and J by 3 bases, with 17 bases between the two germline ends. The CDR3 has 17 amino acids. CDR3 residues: CASSLPLRTLDNQPQHF. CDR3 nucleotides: TGTGCCAGCAGTTTACCTCTCCGGACTTTGGACAATCAGCCCCAGCATTTT.

The CDR3 nucleotides are TGTGCCAGCAGTTTAAATCCAGGCTATGGCTACACCTTC. Translating gives CASSLNPGYGYTF. The chain has TRBV27 and TRBJ1-2; D not resolved. The V end was cut by 2 bases, the J end by 4 bases, with 8 bases between. The CDR3 runs to 13 residues. Germline V gene lookup returns CDR1 MNHEY and CDR2 SMNVEV (reference sequence).

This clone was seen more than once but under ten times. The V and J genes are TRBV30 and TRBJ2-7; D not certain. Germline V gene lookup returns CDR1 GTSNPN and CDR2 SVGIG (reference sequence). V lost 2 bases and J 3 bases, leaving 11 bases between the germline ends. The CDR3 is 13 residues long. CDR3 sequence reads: CAWSRPTDYEQYF. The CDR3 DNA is TGTGCCTGGAGTCGGCCCACAGACTACGAGCAGTACTTC.

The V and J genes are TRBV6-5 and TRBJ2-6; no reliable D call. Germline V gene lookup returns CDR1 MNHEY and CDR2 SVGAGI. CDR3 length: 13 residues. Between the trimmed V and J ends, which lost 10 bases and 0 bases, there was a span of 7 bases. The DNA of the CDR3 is TGTGCCACCACAACCTCTGGGGCCAACGTCCTGACTTTC. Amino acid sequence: CATTTSGANVLTF.

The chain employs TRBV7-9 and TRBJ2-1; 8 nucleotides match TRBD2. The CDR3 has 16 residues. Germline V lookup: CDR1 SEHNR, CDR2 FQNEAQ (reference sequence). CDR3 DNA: TGTTCTAGCAGCTTAGGGGCTAGCGGGTTGTACAATGAGCAGTTCTTC. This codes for CSSSLGASGLYNEQFF.

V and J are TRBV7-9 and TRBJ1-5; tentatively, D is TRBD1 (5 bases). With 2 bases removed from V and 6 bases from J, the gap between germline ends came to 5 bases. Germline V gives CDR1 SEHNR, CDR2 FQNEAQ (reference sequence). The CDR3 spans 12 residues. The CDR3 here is CASSLQGQPQHF. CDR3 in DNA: TGTGCCAGCAGCTTACAGGGTCAGCCCCAGCATTTT.

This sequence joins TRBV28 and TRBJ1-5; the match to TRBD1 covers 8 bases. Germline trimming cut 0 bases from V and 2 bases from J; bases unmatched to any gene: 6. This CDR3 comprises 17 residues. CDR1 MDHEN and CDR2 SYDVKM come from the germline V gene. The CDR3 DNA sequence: TGTGCCAGCAGTTTATGGGGAGGACAGGGAGGCAATCAGCCCCAGCATTTT. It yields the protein CASSLWGGQGGNQPQHF.

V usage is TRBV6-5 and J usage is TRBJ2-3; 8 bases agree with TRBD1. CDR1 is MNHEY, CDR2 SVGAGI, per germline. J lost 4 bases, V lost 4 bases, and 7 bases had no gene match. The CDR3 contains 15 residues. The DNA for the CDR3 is TGTGCCAGCAGTTTTGACAGGGGTGGCGCAGATACGCAGTATTTT. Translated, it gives CASSFDRGGADTQYF.

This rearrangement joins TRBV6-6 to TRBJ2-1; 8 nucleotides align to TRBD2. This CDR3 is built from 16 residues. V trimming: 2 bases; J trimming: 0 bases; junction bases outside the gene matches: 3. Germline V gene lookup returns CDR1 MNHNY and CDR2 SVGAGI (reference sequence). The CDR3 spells CASSYLRGGSYNEQFF. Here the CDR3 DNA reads TGTGCCAGCAGTTACCTCCGGGGGGGCTCCTACAATGAGCAGTTCTTC.

The CDR3 here is CASSQGTLQETQYF. CDR3 DNA sequence: TGTGCCAGCAGCCAAGGGACACTTCAAGAGACCCAGTACTTC. The chain carries TRBV6-5 and TRBJ2-5, with D possibly being TRBD1 (6 bases). Germline CDR1 and CDR2: MNHEY and SVGAGI. V lost 6 bases and J 2 bases, leaving 13 bases between the germline ends. The CDR3 runs 14 residues.

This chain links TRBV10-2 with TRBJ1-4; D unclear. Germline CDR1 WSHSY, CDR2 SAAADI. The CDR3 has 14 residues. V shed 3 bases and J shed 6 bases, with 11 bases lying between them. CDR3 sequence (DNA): TGCGCCAGCAGTGATCCGGGGTTTGATGAAAAACTGTTTTTT. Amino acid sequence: CASSDPGFDEKLFF.

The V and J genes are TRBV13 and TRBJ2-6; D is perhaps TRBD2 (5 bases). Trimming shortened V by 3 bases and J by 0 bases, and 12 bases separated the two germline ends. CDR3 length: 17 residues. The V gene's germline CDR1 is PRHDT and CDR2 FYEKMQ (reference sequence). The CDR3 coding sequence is TGTGCCAGCAGCTTCCGGCGGGCCGGCTCTGGGGCCAACGTCCTGACTTTC. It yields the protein CASSFRRAGSGANVLTF.

The CDR3 nucleotides are TGCGCCAGCAGCTTGGCCGAGGTCAATCAGCCCCAGCATTTT. It is translated as CASSLAEVNQPQHF. The rearrangement joins TRBV5-1 to TRBJ1-5; D ambiguous. Trimming took off 0 bases at V and 3 bases at J, with 7 bases between the two ends. This CDR3 has 14 amino acids. Germline V gives CDR1 SGHRS, CDR2 YFSETQ.

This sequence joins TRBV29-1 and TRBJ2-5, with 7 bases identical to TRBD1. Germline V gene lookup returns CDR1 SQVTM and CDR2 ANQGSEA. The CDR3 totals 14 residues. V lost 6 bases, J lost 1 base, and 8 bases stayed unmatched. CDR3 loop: CSVRTGHSQETQYF. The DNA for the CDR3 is TGCAGCGTCCGGACAGGCCATAGCCAAGAGACCCAGTACTTC.

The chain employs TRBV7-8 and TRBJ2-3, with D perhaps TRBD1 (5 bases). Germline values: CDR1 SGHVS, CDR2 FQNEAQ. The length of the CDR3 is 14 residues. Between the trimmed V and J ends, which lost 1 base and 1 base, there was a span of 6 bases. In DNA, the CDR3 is TGTGCCAGCAGCTTAGTAGGGGGCACAGATACGCAGTATTTT. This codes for CASSLVGGTDTQYF. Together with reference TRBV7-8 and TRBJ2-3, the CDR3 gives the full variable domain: GAGVSQSPRYKVAKRGQDVALRCDPISGHVSLFWYQQALGQGPEFLTYFQNEAQLDKSGLPSDRFFAERPEGSVSTLKIQRTQQEDSAVYLCASSLVGGTDTQYFGPGTRLTVL.

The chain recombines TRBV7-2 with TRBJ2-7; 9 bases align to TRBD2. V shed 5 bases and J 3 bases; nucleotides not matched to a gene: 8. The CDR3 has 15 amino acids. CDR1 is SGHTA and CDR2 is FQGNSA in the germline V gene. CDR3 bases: TGTGCCAGCAGCACGGTAGCGGGAGTTGTCTACGAGCAGTACTTC. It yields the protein CASSTVAGVVYEQYF.

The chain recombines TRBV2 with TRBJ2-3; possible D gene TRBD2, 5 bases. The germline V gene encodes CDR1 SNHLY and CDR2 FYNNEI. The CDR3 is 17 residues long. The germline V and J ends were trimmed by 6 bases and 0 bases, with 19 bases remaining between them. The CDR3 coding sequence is TGTGCCAGCAGCGAATATAGCGCGGCCCTTAGCACAGATACGCAGTATTTT. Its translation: CASSEYSAALSTDTQYF.

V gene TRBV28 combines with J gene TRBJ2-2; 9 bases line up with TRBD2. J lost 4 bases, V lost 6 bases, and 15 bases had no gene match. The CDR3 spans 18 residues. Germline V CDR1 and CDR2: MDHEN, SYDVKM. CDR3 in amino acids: CASRLGFLAGRGTGELFF. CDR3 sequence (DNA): TGTGCCAGCAGATTAGGGTTCCTAGCGGGGCGGGGCACCGGGGAGCTGTTTTTT.